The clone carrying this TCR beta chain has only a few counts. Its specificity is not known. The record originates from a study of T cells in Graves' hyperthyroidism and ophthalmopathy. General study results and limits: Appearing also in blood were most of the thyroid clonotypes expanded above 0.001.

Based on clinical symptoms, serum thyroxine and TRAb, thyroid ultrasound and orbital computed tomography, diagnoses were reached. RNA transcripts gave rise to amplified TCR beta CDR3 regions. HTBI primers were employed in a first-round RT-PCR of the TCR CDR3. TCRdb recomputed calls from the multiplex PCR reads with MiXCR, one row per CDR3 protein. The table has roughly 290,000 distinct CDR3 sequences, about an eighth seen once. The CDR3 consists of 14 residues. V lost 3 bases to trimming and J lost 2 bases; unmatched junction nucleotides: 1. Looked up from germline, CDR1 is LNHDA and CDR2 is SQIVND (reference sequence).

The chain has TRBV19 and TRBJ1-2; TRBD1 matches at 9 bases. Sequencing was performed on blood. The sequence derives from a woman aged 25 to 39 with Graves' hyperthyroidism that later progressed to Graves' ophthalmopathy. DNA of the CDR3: TGTGCCAGTAGTATCGGGACAGGGAACTATGGCTACACCTTC. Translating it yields CASSIGTGNYGYTF.